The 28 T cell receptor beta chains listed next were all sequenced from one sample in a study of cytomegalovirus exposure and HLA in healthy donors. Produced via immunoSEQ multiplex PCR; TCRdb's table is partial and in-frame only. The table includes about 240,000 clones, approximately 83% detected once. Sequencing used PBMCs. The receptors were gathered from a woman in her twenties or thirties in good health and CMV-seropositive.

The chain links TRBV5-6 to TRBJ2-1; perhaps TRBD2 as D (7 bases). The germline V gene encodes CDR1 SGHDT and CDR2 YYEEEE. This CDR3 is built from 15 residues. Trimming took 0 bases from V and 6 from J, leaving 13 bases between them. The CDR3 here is CASSLEGGLGNEQFF. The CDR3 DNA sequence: TGTGCCAGCAGCTTGGAGGGGGGGCTAGGCAATGAGCAGTTCTTC.

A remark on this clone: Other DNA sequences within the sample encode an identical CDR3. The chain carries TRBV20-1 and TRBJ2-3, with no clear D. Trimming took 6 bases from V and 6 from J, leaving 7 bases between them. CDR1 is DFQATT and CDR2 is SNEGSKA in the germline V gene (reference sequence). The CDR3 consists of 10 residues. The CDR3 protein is CSAPLDTQYF. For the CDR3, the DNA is TGCAGTGCCCCTCTTGATACGCAGTATTTT.

The CDR3 here is CASSQGGGSDYGYTF. In DNA form, the CDR3 reads TGCGCCAGCAGCCAAGGCGGGGGCAGCGACTATGGCTACACCTTC. The rearrangement uses TRBV4-1 and TRBJ1-2, with D perhaps TRBD1 (6 bases). The CDR3 sequence is 15 residues long. Deletions cut 1 base from V and 3 bases from J, with 12 bases between. Looked up from germline, CDR1 is MGHRA and CDR2 is YSYEKL.

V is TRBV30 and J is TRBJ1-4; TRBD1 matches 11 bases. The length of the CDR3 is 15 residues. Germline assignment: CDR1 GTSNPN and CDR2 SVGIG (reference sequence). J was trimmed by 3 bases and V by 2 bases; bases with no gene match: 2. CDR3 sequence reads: CAWSPGQGANEKLFF. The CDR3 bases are TGTGCCTGGAGTCCGGGACAGGGGGCTAATGAAAAACTGTTTTTT.

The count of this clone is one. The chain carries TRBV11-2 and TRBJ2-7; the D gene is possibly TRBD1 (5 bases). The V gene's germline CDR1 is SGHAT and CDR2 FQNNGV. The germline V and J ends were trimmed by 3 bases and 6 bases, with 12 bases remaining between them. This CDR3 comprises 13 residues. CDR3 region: CASSLTRGSEQYF. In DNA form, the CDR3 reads TGTGCCAGCAGCTTGACAAGGGGATCCGAGCAGTACTTC. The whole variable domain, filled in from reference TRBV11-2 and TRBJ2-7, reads EAGVAQSPRYKIIEKRQSVAFWCNPISGHATLYWYQQILGQGPKLLIQFQNNGVVDDSQLPKDRFSAERLKGVDSTLKIQPAKLEDSAVYLCASSLTRGSEQYFGPGTRLTVT.

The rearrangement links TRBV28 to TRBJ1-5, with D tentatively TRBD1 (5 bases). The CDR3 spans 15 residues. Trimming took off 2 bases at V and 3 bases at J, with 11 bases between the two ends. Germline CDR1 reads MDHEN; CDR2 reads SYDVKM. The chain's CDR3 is CASSLTGGLNQPQHF. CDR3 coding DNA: TGTGCCAGCAGTTTAACAGGTGGTCTCAATCAGCCCCAGCATTTT.

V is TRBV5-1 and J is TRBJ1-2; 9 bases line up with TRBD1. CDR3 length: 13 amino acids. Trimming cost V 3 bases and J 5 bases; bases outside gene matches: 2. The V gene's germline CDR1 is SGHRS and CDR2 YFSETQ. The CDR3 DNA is TGCGCCAGCAGCTCCGGACAGGGGTATGGCTACACCTTC. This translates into CASSSGQGYGYTF.

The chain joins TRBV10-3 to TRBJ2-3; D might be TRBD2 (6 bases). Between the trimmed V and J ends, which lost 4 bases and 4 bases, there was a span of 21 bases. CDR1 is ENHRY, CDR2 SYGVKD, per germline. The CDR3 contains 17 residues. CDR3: CAISGGQGLPQPDTQYF. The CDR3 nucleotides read TGTGCCATCAGTGGGGGCCAGGGACTGCCCCAGCCAGATACGCAGTATTTT.

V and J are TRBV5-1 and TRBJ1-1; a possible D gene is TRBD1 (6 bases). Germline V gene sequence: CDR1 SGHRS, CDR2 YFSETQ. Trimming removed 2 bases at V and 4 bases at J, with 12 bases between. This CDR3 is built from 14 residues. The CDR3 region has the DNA TGCGCCAGCAGCTTTCCAGGGGTAGGCACTGAAGCTTTCTTT. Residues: CASSFPGVGTEAFF.

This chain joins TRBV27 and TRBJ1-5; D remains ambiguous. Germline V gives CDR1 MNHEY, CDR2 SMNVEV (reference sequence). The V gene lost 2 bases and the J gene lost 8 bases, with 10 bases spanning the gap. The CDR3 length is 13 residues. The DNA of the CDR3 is TGTGCCAGCAGTTTAAGGGAGGGAAAGCCCCAGCATTTT. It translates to CASSLREGKPQHF.

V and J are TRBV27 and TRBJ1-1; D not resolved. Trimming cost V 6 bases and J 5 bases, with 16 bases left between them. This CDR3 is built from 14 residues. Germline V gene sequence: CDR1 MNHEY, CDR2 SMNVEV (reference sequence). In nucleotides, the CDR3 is TGTGCCAGCAGCCGGAGCGGGATATGGACTGAAGCTTTCTTT. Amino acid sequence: CASSRSGIWTEAFF.

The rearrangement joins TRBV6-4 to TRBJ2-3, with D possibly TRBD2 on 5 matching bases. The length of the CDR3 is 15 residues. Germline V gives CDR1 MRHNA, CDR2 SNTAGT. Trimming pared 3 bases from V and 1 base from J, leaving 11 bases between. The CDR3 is CASSEGYGGTDTQYF. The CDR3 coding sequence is TGTGCCAGCAGTGAGGGCTACGGGGGCACAGATACGCAGTATTTT.

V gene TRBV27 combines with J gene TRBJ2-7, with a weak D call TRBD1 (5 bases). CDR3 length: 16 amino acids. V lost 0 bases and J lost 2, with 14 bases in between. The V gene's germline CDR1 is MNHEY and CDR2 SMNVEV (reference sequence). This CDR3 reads CASSLSAGAGTYEQYF. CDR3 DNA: TGTGCCAGCAGTTTATCTGCTGGGGCAGGGACCTACGAGCAGTACTTC.

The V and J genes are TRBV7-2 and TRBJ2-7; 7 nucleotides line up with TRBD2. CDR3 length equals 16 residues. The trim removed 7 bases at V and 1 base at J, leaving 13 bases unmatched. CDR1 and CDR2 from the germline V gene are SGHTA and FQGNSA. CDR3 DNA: TGTGCCAGCACCATTAGGGGAGGGCAGGGATCCTACGAGCAGTACTTC. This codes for CASTIRGGQGSYEQYF. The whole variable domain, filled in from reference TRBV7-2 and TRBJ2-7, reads GAGVSQSPSNKVTEKGKDVELRCDPISGHTALYWYRQSLGQGLEFLIYFQGNSAPDKSGLPSDRFSAERTGGSVSTLTIQRTQQEDSAVYLCASTIRGGQGSYEQYFGPGTRLTVT.

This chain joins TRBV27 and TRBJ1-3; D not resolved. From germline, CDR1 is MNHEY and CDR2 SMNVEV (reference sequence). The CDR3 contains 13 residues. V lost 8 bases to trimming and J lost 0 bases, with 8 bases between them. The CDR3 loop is CASPTFSGNTIYF. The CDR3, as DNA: TGTGCCAGCCCAACATTCTCTGGAAACACCATATATTTT.

CDR3 sequence reads: CASSPSGRDYNEQFF. CDR3 nucleotide sequence: TGTGCCAGCTCCCCAAGCGGGAGGGATTACAATGAGCAGTTCTTC. V gene TRBV11-3 combines with J gene TRBJ2-1, with 10 bases that match TRBD2. With V trimmed by 8 bases and J by 4 bases, 8 bases remained unmatched. The length of the CDR3 is 15 residues. Germline assignment: CDR1 SGHNT and CDR2 YENEEA. The entire variable domain, with the rest obtained from reference TRBV11-3 and TRBJ2-1, is as follows: EAGVVQSPRYKIIEKKQPVAFWCNPISGHNTLYWYLQNLGQGPELLIRYENEEAVDDSQLPKDRFSAERLKGVDSTLKIQPAELGDSAVYLCASSPSGRDYNEQFFGPGTRLTVL.

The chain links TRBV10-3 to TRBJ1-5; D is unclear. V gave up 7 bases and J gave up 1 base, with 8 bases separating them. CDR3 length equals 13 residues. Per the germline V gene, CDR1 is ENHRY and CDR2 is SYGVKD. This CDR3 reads CAITQASNQPQHF. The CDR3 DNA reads TGTGCCATCACTCAGGCAAGCAATCAGCCCCAGCATTTT.

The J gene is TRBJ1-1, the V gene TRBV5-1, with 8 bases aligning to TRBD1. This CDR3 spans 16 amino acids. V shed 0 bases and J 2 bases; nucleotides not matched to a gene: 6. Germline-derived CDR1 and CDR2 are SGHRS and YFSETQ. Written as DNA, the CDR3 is TGCGCCAGCAGCTTGGCAGGGGGCGCCTATAACACTGAAGCTTTCTTT. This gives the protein CASSLAGGAYNTEAFF.

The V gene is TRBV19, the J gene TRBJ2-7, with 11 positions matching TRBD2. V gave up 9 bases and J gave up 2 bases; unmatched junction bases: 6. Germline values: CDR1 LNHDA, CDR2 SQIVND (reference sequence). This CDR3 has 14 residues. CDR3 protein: CASSTLAGAYEQYF. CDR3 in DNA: TGTGCCAGCTCCACACTAGCGGGAGCCTACGAGCAGTACTTC.

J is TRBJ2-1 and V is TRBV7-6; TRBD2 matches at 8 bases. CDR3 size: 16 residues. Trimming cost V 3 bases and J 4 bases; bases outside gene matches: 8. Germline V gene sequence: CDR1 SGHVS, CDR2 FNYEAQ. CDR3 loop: CASSFQSGGLYNEQFF. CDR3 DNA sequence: TGTGCCAGCAGCTTTCAAAGCGGGGGACTTTACAATGAGCAGTTCTTC.

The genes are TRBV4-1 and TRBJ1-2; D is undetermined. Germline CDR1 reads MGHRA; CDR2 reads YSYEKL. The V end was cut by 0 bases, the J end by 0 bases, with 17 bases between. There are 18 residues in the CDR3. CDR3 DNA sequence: TGCGCCAGCAGCCAAGAAGGGCTCGGGTTGGAGGCTAACTATGGCTACACCTTC. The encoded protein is CASSQEGLGLEANYGYTF.

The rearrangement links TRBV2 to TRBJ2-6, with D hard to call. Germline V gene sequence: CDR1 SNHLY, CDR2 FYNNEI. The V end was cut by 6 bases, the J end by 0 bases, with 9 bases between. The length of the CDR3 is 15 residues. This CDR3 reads CASSPISSGANVLTF. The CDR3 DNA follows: TGTGCCAGCAGCCCCATTTCCTCTGGGGCCAACGTCCTGACTTTC. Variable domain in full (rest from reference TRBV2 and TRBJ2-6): EPEVTQTPSHQVTQMGQEVILRCVPISNHLYFYWYRQILGQKVEFLVSFYNNEISEKSEIFDDQFSVERPDGSNFTLKIRSTKLEDSAMYFCASSPISSGANVLTFGAGSRLTVL.

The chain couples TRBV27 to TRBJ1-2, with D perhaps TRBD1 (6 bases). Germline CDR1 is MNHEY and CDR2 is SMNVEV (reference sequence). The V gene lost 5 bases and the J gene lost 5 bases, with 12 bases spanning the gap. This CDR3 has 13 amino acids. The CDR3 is CASSQRGGYGYTF. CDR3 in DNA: TGTGCCAGCAGTCAAAGGGGGGGTTATGGCTACACCTTC.

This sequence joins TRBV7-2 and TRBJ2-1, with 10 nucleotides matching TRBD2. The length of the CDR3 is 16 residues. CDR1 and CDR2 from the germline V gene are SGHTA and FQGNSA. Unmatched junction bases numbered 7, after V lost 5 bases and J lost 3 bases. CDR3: CASSPLLAGDYNEQFF. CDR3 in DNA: TGTGCCAGCAGCCCACTCCTAGCGGGAGACTACAATGAGCAGTTCTTC.

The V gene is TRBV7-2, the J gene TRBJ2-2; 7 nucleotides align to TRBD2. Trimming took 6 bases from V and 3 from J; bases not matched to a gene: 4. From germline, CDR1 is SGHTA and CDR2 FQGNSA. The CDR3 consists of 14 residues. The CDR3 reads CASSLGLYTGELFF. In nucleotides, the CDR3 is TGTGCCAGCAGTCTGGGACTATACACCGGGGAGCTGTTTTTT.

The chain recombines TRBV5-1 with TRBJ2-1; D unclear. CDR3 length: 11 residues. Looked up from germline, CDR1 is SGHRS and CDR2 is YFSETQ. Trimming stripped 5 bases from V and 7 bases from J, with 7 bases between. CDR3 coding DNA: TGCGCCAGCAGATTTCAGAATGAGCAGTTCTTC. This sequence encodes CASRFQNEQFF. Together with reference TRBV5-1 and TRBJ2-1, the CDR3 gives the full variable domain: KAGVTQTPRYLIKTRGQQVTLSCSPISGHRSVSWYQQTPGQGLQFLFEYFSETQRNKGNFPGRFSGRQFSNSRSEMNVSTLELGDSALYLCASRFQNEQFFGPGTRLTVL.

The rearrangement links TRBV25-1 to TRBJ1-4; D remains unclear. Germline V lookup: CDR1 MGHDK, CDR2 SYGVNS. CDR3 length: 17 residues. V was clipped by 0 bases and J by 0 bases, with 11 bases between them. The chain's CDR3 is CASSEYILSATNEKLFF. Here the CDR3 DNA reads TGTGCCAGCAGTGAATATATTCTCTCAGCAACTAATGAAAAACTGTTTTTT.

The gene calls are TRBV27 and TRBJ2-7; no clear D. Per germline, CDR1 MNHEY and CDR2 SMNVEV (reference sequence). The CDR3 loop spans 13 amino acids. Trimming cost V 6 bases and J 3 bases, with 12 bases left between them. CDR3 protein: CASSLTGYYEQYF. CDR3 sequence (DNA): TGTGCCAGCAGCTTGACTGGATACTACGAGCAGTACTTC.